This T cell receptor beta chain was captured by sequencing in a study of blood T cell repertoires in COVID-19. Trimming removed 5 bases from V and 1 base from J; junction bases left unmatched: 6. Germline V gives CDR1 MDHEN, CDR2 SYDVKM. This CDR3 spans 15 amino acids. Measured with immunoSEQ multiplex PCR; TCRdb has only the in-frame clones, and not every one. The table has 150,000 to 200,000 clones, about 78% seen once. The rearrangement joins TRBV28 to TRBJ2-3; 7 nucleotides match TRBD1. This TCR came from a woman aged 45-65 years with active or convalescent COVID-19. Specimen: peripheral blood. CDR3 sequence reads: CASSPPDRRTDTQYF. The CDR3 region has the DNA TGTGCCAGCAGTCCCCCGGACAGGCGCACAGATACGCAGTATTTT.